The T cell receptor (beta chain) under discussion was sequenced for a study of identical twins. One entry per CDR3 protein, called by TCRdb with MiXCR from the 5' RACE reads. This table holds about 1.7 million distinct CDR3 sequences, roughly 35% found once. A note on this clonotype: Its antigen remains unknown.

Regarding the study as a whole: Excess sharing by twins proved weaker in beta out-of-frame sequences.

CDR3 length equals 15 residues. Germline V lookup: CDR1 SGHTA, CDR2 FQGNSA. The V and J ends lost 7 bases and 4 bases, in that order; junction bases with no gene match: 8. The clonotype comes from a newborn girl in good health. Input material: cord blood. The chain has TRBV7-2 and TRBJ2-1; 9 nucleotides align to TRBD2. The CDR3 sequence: CASITIAGAYNEQFF. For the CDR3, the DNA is TGTGCCAGCATAACTATAGCGGGAGCGTACAATGAGCAGTTCTTC.